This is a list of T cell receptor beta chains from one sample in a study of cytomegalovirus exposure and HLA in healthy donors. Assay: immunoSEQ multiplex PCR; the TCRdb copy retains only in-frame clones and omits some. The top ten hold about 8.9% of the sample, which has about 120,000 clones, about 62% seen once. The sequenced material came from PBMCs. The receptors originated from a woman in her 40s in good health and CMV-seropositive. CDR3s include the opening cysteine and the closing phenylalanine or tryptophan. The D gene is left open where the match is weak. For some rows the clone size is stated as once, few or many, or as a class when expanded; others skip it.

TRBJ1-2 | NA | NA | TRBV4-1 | TGCGCCAGCAGCCTCGGACACGTACGACACTATGGCTACCCCTTC | CASSLGHVRHYGYPF
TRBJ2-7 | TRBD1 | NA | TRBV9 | TGTGCCAGCAGCGCAGGGGACAGGGGGCTTGGGGAGCAGTACTTC | CASSAGDRGLGEQYF
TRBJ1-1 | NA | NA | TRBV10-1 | TGCGCCAGCAGTGGATTCGGTTTAGGGGACACTGAAGCTTTCTTT | CASSGFGLGDTEAFF
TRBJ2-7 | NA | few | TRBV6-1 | TGTGCCAGCAGTGAAGAGGGGGGGTCCCCCTACGAGCAGTACTTC | CASSEEGGSPYEQYF
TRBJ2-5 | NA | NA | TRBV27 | TGTGCCAGCAGTTTAGGCGGGGGCGGGGAGCAGTACTTC | CASSLGGGGEQYF
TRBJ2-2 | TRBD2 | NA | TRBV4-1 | TGCGCCAGCAGCCAAGATGCGGGGGGGAGGGGGACCGGGGAGCTGTTTTTT | CASSQDAGGRGTGELFF
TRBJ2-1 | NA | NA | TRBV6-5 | TGTGCCACACGGGGGGCCGCCTACAATGAGCAGTTCTTC | CATRGAAYNEQFF
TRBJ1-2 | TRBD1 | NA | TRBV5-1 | TGCGCCAGCAGGGACCCGGGACAGGGGAACTATGGCTACACCTTC | CASRDPGQGNYGYTF
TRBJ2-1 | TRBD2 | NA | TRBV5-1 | TGCGCCAGCACCCCTGTGAAGGGACTAGCGGGGGCCTCCTACAATGAGCAGTTCTTC | CASTPVKGLAGASYNEQFF
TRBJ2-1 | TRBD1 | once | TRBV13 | TGTGCCAGCAGCGGGGACAGGGACCAGGGAGAGCAGTTCTTC | CASSGDRDQGEQFF
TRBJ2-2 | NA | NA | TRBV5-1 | TGCGCCAGCAGCCAGACCCCGCTAGCTAACACCGGGGAGCTGTTTTTT | CASSQTPLANTGELFF
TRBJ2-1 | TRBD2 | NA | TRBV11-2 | TGTGCCAGCAGCCGATTTTCCGGGACTATCCCCAATGAGCAGTTCTTC | CASSRFSGTIPNEQFF
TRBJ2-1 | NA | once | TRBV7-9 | TGTTCCAGCAGCAGACAAGACAATGAGCAGTTCTTC | CSSSRQDNEQFF
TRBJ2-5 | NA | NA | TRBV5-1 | TGCGCCAGCAGCTTGGTGGCGACTAGTGCACAAGAGACCCAGTACTTC | CASSLVATSAQETQYF
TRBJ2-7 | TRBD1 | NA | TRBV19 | TGTGCCAGTAGATACCGGGACAGGGGCTCCTACGAGCAGTACTTC | CASRYRDRGSYEQYF
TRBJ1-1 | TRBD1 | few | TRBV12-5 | TGTGCTAGTGGAGACACCCGGACAGGGCGGACAGCTTTCTTT | CASGDTRTGRTAFF
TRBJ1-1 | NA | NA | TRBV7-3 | TGTGCCAGCAGCTTACGTCCCGACACTGAAGCTTTCTTT | CASSLRPDTEAFF
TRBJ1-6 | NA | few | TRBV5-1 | TGCGCCAGCAGCTTGGGGGCCATTGGTAATTCACCCCTCCACTTT | CASSLGAIGNSPLHF
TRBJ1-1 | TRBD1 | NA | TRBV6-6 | TGTGCCAGCAGTACAGGGGACAGGGGGACTGAAGCTTTCTTT | CASSTGDRGTEAFF
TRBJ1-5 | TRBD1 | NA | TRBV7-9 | TGTGCCAGCAGCGACGGGACAGGGGGACAGCCCCAGCATTTT | CASSDGTGGQPQHF
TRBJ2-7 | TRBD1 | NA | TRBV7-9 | TGTGCCAGCAGCCCCCGTAGGACAGGGGGTTTTGAGCAGTACTTC | CASSPRRTGGFEQYF
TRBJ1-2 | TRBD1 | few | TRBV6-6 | TGTGCCAGAGGGGGCCCTTTCTATGGCTACACCTTC | CARGGPFYGYTF
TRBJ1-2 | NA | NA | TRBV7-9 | TGTGTCAGCAGCTTAATCCCGGGACTCTTGGATGGCTACACCTTC | CVSSLIPGLLDGYTF
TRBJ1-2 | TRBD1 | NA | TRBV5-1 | TGCGCCAGCAGCTTGACTGGACAGGGCAGCGGCTACACCTTC | CASSLTGQGSGYTF
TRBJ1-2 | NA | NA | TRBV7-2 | TGTGCCAGCAGCTTAGTGCGCACAGGCATTACCTTC | CASSLVRTGITF
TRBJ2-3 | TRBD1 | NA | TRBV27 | TGTGCCAGCAGTTTAAAACCTGCGACAGGGAGAGGCACAGATACGCAGTATTTT | CASSLKPATGRGTDTQYF
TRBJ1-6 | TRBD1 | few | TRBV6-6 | TGTGCCAGCAGCACGACAGGGGAATCCTATAATTCACCCCTCCACTTT | CASSTTGESYNSPLHF
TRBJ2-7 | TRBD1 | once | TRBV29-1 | TGCAGCGCCGACCGGACAGGGGGCAATCGCTACGAGCAGTACTTC | CSADRTGGNRYEQYF
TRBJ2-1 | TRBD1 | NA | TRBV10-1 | TGCGCCAGCAGTGAGATCGGACAGGGGGTATACAATGAGCAGTTCTTC | CASSEIGQGVYNEQFF
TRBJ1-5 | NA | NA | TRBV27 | TGTGCCAGCAGTTTTAGTGAGCATCAGCCCCAGCATTTT | CASSFSEHQPQHF
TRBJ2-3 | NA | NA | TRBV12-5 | TGTGCTAGTGGCCGAGACAGTCTCACAGATACGCAGTATTTT | CASGRDSLTDTQYF
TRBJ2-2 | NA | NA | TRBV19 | TGTGCCAGTACCCCGACGGGGTTCCCCGGGGAGCTGTTTTTT | CASTPTGFPGELFF
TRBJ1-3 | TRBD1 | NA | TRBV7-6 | TGTGCCAGCAGCCCGGAGGGGGCGCTTTCTGGAAACACCATATATTTT | CASSPEGALSGNTIYF
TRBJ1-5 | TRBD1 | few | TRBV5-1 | TGCGCCAGCAGCCCAGGGACAGTCCTCAATCAGCCCCAGCATTTT | CASSPGTVLNQPQHF
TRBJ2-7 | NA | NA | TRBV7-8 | TGTGCCAGCAGCTTAGGAGGGAACTACGAGCAGTACTTC | CASSLGGNYEQYF
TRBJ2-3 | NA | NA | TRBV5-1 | TGCGCCAGCAGCCTAAGACCGTATCGACGTAATCTAAGCGGCACAGATACGCAGTATTTT | CASSLRPYRRNLSGTDTQYF
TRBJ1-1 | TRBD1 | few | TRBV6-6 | TGTGCCAGCAGTTTCCCGACAGGGACGGGCACTGAAGCTTTCTTT | CASSFPTGTGTEAFF
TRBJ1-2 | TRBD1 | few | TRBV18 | TGTGCCAGCTCATCACCGGGACAGGGCTACTATGGCTACACCTTC | CASSSPGQGYYGYTF
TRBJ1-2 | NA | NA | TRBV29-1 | TGCAGCGTCCTTACTTGGGGCTCAACCGGCTATGGCTACACCTTC | CSVLTWGSTGYGYTF
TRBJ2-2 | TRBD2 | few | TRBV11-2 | TGTGCCAGCAGCCTGGGGACTAGCGGGAGGGCCGGCGGGGAGCTGTTTTTT | CASSLGTSGRAGGELFF
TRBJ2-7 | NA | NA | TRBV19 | TGTGCCAGTAGTAAAACCGGGACACAACACGAGCAGTACTTC | CASSKTGTQHEQYF